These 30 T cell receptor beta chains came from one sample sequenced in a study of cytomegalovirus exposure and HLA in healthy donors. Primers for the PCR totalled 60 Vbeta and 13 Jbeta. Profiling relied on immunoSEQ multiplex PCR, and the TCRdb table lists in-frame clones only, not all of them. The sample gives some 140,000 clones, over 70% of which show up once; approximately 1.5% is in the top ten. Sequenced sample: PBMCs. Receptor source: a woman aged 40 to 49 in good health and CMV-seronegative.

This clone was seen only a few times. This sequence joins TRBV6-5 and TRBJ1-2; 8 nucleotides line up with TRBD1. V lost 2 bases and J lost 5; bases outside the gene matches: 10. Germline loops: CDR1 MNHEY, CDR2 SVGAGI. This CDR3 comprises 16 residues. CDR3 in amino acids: CASSYGGGQGIYGYTF. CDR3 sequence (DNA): TGTGCCAGCAGTTACGGGGGCGGACAGGGCATTTATGGCTACACCTTC.

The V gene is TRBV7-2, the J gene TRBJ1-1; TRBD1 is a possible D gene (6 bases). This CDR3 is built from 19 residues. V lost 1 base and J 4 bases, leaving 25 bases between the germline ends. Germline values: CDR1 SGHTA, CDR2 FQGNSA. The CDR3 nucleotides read TGTGCCAGCAGCTTAGTTCAGTTCCCAGGGGCGGGTAAGGGCACTGAAGCTTTCTTT. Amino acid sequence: CASSLVQFPGAGKGTEAFF.

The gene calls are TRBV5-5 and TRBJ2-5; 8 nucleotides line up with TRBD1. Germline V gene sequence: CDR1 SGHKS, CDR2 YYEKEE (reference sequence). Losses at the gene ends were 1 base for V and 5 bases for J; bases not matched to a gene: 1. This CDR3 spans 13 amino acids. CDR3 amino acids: CASSLRDRETQYF. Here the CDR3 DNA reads TGTGCCAGCAGCTTGCGGGACAGGGAGACCCAGTACTTC.

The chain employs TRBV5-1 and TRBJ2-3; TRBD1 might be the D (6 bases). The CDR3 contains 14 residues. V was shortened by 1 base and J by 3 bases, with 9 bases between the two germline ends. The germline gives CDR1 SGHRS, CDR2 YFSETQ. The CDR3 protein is CASSLSQGTDTQYF. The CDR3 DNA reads TGCGCCAGCAGCTTGAGCCAGGGGACAGATACGCAGTATTTT.

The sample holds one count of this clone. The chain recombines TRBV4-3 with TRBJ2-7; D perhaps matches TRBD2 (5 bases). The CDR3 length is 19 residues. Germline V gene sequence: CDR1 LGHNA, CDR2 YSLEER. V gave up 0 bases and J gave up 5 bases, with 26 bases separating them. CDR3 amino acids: CASSQEWSFSRGSPHEQYF. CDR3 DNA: TGCGCCAGCAGCCAAGAATGGAGTTTCTCACGGGGTTCTCCGCACGAGCAGTACTTC.

The CDR3 protein is CASSGSRDVGYTF. The CDR3, as DNA: TGTGCCAGCAGTGGATCCAGGGATGTAGGCTACACCTTC. The rearrangement joins TRBV25-1 to TRBJ1-2; a weak D match, TRBD1 (5 bases). The CDR3 length is 13 residues. The V end lost 4 bases, the J end lost 8 bases, and 14 bases lay between the germline ends. The germline gives CDR1 MGHDK, CDR2 SYGVNS.

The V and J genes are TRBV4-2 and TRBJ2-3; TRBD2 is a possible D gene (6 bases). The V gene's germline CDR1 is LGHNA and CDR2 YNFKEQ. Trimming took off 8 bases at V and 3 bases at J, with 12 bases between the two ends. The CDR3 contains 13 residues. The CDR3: CASGRGLTDTQYF. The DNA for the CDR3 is TGTGCCAGCGGGCGGGGCCTAACAGATACGCAGTATTTT.

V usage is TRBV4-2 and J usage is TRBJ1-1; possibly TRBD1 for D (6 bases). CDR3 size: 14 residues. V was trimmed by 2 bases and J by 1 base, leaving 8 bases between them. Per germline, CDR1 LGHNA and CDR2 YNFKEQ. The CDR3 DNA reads TGTGCCAGCAGCCAAAAGGACAGGAACACTGAAGCTTTCTTT. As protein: CASSQKDRNTEAFF.

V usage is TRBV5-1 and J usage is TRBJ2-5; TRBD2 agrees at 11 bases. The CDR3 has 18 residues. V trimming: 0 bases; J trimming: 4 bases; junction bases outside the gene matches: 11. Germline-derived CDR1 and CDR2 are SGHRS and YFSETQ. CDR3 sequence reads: CASSLGLAGGLMSETQYF. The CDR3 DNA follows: TGCGCCAGCAGCTTGGGCCTAGCGGGGGGCCTCATGTCAGAGACCCAGTACTTC. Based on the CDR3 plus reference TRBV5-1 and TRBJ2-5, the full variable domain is KAGVTQTPRYLIKTRGQQVTLSCSPISGHRSVSWYQQTPGQGLQFLFEYFSETQRNKGNFPGRFSGRQFSNSRSEMNVSTLELGDSALYLCASSLGLAGGLMSETQYFGPGTRLLVL.

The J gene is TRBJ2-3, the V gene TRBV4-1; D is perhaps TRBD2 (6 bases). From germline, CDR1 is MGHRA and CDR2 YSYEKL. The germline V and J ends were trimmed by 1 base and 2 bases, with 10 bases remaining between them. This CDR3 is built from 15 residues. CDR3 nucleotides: TGCGCCAGCAGCCAAGGATGGACTAACACAGATACGCAGTATTTT. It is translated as CASSQGWTNTDTQYF.

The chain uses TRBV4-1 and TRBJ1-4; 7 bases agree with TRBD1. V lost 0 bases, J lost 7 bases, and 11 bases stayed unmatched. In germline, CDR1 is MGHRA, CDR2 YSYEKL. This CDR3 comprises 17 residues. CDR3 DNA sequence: TGCGCCAGCAGCCAAGAATCTAAGACAGGGTTTACTGAAAAACTGTTTTTT. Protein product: CASSQESKTGFTEKLFF.

The CDR3 DNA is TGCGCCAGCAGCCAAGAGGGTTTGCTAGCTCAGCCCCAGCATTTT. Translating it yields CASSQEGLLAQPQHF. The V and J genes are TRBV4-1 and TRBJ1-5; no firm D call. Germline V CDR1 and CDR2: MGHRA, YSYEKL. V lost 0 bases, J lost 6 bases, and 12 bases lay in between. This CDR3 has 15 amino acids.

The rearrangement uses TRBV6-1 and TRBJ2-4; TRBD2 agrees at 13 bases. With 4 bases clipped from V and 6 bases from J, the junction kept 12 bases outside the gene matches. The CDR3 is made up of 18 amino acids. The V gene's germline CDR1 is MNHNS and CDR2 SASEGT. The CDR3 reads CASSATSGGAWGRNIQYF. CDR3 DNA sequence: TGTGCCAGCAGTGCTACTAGCGGGGGGGCCTGGGGTAGAAACATTCAGTACTTC.

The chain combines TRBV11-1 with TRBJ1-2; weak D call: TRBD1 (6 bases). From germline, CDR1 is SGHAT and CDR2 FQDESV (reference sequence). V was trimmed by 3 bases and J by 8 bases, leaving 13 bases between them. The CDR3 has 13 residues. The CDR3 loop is CASSFSGTRGYTF. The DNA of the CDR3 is TGTGCCAGCAGCTTCTCGGGGACACGCGGCTACACCTTC.

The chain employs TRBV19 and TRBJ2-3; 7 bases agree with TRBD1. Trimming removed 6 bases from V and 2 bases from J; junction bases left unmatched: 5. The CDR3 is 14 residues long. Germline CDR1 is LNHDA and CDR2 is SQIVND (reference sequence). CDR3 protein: CASSSTGTTDTQYF. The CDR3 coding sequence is TGTGCCAGTAGCTCGACAGGGACCACAGATACGCAGTATTTT. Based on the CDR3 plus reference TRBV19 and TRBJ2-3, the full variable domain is DGGITQSPKYLFRKEGQNVTLSCEQNLNHDAMYWYRQDPGQGLRLIYYSQIVNDFQKGDIAEGYSVSREKKESFPLTVTSAQKNPTAFYLCASSSTGTTDTQYFGPGTRLTVL.

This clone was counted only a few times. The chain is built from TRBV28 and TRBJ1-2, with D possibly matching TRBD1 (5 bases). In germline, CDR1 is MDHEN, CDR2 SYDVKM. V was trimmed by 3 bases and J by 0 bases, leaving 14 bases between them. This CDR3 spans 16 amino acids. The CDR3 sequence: CASSFLATATNYGYTF. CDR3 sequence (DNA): TGTGCCAGCAGTTTCCTCGCGACAGCGACTAACTATGGCTACACCTTC.

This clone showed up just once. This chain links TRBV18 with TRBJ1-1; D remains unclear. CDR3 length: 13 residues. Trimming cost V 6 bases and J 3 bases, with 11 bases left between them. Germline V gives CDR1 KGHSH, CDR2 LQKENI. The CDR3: CASSVQDDTEAFF. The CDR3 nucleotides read TGTGCCAGCTCCGTGCAGGATGACACTGAAGCTTTCTTT. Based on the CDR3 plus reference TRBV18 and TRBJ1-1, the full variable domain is NAGVMQNPRHLVRRRGQEARLRCSPMKGHSHVYWYRQLPEEGLKFMVYLQKENIIDESGMPKERFSAEFPKEGPSILRIQQVVRGDSAAYFCASSVQDDTEAFFGQGTRLTVV.

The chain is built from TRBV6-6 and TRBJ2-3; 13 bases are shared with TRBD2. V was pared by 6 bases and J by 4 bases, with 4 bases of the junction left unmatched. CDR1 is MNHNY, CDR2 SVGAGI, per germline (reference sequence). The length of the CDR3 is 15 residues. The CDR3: CASSQLAGGADTQYF. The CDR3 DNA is TGTGCCAGCAGCCAACTAGCGGGGGGGGCAGATACGCAGTATTTT.

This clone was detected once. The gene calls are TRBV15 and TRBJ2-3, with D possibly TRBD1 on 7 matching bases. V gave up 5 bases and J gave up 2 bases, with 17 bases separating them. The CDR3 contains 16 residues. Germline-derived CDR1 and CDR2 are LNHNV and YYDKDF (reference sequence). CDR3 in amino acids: CATSLQEGAPTDTQYF. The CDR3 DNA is TGTGCCACCAGCCTCCAGGAGGGGGCCCCCACAGATACGCAGTATTTT.

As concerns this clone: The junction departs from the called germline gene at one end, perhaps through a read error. CDR3 residues: CASSQDSFYSEQFF. Written as DNA, the CDR3 is TGCGCCAGCAGCCAGGACTCTTTCTACAGTGAGCAGTTCTTC. The chain has TRBV4-3 and TRBJ2-1; tentatively, D is TRBD2 (5 bases). Germline values: CDR1 LGHNA, CDR2 YSLEER. The CDR3 is 14 residues long.

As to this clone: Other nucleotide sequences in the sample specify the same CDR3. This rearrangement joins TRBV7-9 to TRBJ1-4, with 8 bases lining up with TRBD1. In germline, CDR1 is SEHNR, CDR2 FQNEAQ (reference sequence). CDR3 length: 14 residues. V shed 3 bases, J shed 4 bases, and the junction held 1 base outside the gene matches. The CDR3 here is CASSLGQVNEKLFF. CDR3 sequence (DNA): TGTGCCAGCAGCTTGGGACAGGTTAATGAAAAACTGTTTTTT.

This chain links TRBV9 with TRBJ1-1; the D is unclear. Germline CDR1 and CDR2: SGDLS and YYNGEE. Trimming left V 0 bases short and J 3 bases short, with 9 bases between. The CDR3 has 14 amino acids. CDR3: CASSVAVSYTEAFF. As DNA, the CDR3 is TGTGCCAGCAGCGTAGCGGTCTCGTACACTGAAGCTTTCTTT.

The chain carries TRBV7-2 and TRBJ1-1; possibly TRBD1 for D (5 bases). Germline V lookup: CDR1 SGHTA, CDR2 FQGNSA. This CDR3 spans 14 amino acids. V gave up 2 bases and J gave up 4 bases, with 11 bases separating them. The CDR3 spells CASSLLGGSTEAFF. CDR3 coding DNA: TGTGCCAGCAGCTTACTCGGGGGGAGCACTGAAGCTTTCTTT.

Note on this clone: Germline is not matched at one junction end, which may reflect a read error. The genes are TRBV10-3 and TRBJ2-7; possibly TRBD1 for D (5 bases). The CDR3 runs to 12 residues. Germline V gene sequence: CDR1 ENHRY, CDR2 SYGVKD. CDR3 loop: CAIGDSSYEQYF. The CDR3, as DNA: TGTGCCATCGGTGACAGCTCCTACGAGCAGTACTTC.

CDR3 region: CASSFSGGGLYTF. CDR3 DNA sequence: TGCGCCAGCAGCTTCTCGGGAGGGGGGCTCTACACCTTC. This chain links TRBV5-1 with TRBJ1-2, with a weak D call TRBD1 (6 bases). Deletions cut 2 bases from V and 10 bases from J, with 15 bases between. This CDR3 region has 13 residues. CDR1 is SGHRS and CDR2 is YFSETQ in the germline V gene. The full variable domain, its missing parts supplied by reference TRBV5-1 and TRBJ1-2, is KAGVTQTPRYLIKTRGQQVTLSCSPISGHRSVSWYQQTPGQGLQFLFEYFSETQRNKGNFPGRFSGRQFSNSRSEMNVSTLELGDSALYLCASSFSGGGLYTFGSGTRLTVV.

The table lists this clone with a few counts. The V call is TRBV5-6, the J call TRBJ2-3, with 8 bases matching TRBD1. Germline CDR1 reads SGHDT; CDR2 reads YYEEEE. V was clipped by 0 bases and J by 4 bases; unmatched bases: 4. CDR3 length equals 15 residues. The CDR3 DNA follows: TGTGCCAGCAGCTTGGGACAGGGGAAGTCAGATACGCAGTATTTT. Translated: CASSLGQGKSDTQYF.

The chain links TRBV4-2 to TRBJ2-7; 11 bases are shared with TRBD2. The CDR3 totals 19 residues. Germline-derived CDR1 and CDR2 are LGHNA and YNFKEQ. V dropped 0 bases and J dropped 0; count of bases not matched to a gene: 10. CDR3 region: CASSQDQASGGPSSYEQYF. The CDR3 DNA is TGTGCCAGCAGCCAAGATCAGGCTAGCGGGGGGCCGTCCTCCTACGAGCAGTACTTC.

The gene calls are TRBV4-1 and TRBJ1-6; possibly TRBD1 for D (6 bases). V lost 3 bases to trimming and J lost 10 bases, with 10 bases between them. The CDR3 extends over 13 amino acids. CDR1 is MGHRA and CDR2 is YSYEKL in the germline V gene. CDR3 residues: CASSQDSLSPLHF. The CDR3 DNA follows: TGCGCCAGCAGCCAGGACAGTTTGTCACCCCTCCACTTT.

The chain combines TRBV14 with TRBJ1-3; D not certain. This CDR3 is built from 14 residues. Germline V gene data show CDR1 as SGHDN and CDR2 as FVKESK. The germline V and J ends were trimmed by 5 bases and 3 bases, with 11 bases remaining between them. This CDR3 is CASSMYGDGNTIYF. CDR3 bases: TGTGCCAGCAGCATGTACGGAGATGGAAACACCATATATTTT.

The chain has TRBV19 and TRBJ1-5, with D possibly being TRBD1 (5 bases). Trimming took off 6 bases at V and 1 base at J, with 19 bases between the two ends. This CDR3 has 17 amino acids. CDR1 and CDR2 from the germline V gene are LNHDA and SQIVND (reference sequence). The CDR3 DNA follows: TGTGCCAGTAGCCTTAACGGGGACTGGCTAAGCAATCAGCCCCAGCATTTT. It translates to CASSLNGDWLSNQPQHF.